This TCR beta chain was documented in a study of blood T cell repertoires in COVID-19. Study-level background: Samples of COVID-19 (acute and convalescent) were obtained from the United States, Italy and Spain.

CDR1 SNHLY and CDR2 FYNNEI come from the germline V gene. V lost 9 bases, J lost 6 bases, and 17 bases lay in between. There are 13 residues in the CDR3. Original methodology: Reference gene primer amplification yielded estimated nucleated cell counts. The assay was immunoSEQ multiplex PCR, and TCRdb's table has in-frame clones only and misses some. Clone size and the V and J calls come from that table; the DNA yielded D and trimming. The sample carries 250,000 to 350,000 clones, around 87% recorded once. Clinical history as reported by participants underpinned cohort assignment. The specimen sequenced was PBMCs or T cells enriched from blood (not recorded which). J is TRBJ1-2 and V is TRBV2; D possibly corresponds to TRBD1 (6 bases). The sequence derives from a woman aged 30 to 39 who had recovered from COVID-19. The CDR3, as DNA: TGTGCCAGGGGTAACGGGGACACCAATGGCTACACCTTC. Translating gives CARGNGDTNGYTF.